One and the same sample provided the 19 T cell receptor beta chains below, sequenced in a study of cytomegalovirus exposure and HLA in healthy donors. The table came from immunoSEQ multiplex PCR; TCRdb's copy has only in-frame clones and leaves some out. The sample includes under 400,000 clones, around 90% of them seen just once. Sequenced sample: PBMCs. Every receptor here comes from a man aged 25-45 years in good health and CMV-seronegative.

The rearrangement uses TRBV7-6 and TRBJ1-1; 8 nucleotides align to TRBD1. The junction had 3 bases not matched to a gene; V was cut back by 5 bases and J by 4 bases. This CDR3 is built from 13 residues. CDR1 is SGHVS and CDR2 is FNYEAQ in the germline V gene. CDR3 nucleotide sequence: TGTGCCAGCAGCCTTGACAGGGGCACTGAAGCTTTCTTT. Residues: CASSLDRGTEAFF. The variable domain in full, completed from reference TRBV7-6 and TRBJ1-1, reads GAGVSQSPRYKVTKRGQDVALRCDPISGHVSLYWYRQALGQGPEFLTYFNYEAQQDKSGLPNDRFSAERPEGSISTLTIQRTEQRDSAMYRCASSLDRGTEAFFGQGTRLTVV.

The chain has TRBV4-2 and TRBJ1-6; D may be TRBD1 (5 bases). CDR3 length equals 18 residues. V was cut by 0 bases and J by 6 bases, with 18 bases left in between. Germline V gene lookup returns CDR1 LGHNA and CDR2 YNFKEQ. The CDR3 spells CASSQDIRPGRPNSPLHF. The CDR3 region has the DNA TGTGCCAGCAGCCAAGACATCAGGCCAGGGAGGCCTAATTCACCCCTCCACTTT.

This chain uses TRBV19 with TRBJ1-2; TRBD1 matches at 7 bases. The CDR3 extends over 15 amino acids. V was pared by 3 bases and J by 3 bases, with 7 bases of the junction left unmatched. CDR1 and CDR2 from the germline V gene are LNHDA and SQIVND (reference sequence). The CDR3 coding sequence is TGTGCCAGTAGTATCAGTCAGGGGGTACACTATGGCTACACCTTC. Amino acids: CASSISQGVHYGYTF. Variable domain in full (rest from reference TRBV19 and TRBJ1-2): DGGITQSPKYLFRKEGQNVTLSCEQNLNHDAMYWYRQDPGQGLRLIYYSQIVNDFQKGDIAEGYSVSREKKESFPLTVTSAQKNPTAFYLCASSISQGVHYGYTFGSGTRLTVV.

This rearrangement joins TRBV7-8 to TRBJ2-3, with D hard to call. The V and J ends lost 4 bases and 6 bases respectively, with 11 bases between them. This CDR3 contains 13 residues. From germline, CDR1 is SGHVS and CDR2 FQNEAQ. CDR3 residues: CASSSPPLDTQYF. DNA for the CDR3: TGTGCCAGCAGCTCCCCCCCACTGGATACGCAGTATTTT.

The DNA of the CDR3 is TGTGCCAGCAGCAAAGGGAGCGTGGGGGGGGCCTCTGGAAACACCATATATTTT. Its translation: CASSKGSVGGASGNTIYF. The gene calls are TRBV21-1 and TRBJ1-3. TRBV21-1 is shown as a pseudogene. There are 18 residues in the CDR3.

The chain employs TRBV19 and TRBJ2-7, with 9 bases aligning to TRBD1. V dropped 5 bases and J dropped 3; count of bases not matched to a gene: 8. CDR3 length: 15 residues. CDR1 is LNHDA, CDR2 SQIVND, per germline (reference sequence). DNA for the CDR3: TGTGCCAGTAGTTCACCGGGACAGGGTTTCTACGAGCAGTACTTC. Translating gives CASSSPGQGFYEQYF.

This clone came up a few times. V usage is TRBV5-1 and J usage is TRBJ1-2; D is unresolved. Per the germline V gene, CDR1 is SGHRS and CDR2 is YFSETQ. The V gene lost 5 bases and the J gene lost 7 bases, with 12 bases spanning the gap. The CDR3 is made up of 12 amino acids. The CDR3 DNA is TGCGCCAGCAGGTGGGAGGGAGGTGGCTACACCTTC. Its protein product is CASRWEGGGYTF. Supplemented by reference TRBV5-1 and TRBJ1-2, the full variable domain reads KAGVTQTPRYLIKTRGQQVTLSCSPISGHRSVSWYQQTPGQGLQFLFEYFSETQRNKGNFPGRFSGRQFSNSRSEMNVSTLELGDSALYLCASRWEGGGYTFGSGTRLTVV.

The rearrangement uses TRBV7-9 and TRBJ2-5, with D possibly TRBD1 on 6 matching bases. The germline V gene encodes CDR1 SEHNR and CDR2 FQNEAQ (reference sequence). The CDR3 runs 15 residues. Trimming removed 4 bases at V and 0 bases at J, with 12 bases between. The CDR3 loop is CASSSGVSHQETQYF. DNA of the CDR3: TGTGCCAGCAGCTCAGGGGTGTCACACCAAGAGACCCAGTACTTC.

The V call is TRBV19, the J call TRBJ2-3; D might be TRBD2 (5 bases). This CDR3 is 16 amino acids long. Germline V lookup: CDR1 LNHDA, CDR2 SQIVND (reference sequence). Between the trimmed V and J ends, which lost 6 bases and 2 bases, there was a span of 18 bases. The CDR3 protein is CASRLRAGGPTDTQYF. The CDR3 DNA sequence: TGTGCCAGTAGGTTGAGGGCGGGCGGTCCCACAGATACGCAGTATTTT.

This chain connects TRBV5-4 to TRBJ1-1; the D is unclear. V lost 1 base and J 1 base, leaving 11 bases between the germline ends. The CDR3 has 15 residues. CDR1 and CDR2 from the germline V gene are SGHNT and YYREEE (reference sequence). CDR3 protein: CASSLHVRSNTEAFF. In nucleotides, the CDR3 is TGTGCCAGCAGCTTGCATGTCAGGTCGAACACTGAAGCTTTCTTT.

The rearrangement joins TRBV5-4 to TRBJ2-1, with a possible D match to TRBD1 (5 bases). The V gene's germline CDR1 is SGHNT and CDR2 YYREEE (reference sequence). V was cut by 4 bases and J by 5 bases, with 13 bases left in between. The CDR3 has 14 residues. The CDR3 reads CASSPANRHNEQFF. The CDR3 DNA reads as TGTGCCAGCAGCCCCGCAAACAGGCACAATGAGCAGTTCTTC. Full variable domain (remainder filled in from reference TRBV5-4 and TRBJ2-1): ETGVTQSPTHLIKTRGQQVTLRCSSQSGHNTVSWYQQALGQGPQFIFQYYREEENGRGNFPPRFSGLQFPNYSSELNVNALELDDSALYLCASSPANRHNEQFFGPGTRLTVL.

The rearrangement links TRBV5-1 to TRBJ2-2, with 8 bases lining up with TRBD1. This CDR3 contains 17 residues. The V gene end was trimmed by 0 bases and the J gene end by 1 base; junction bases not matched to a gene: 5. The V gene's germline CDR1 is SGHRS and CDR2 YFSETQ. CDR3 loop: CASSLVGQGRNTGELFF. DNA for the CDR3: TGCGCCAGCAGCTTGGTTGGACAGGGTAGGAACACCGGGGAGCTGTTTTTT.

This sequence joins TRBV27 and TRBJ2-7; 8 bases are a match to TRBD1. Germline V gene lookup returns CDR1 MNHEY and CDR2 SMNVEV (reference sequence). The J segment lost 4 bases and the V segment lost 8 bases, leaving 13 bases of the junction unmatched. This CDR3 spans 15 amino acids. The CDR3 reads CASGRGTGVTYEQYF. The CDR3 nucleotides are TGTGCCAGCGGGAGAGGGACAGGCGTTACGTACGAGCAGTACTTC.

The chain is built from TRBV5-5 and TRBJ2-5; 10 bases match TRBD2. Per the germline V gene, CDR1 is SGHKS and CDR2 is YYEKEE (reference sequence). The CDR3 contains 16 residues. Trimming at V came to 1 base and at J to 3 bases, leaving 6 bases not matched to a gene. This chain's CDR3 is CASSLWASGGEETQYF. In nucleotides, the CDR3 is TGTGCCAGCAGCTTGTGGGCTAGCGGGGGCGAAGAGACCCAGTACTTC.

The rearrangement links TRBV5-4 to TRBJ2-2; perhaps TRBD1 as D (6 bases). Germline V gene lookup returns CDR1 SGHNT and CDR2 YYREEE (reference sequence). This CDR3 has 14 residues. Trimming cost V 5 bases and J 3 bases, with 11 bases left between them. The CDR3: CASSKGQHTGELFF. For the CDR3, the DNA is TGTGCCAGCAGTAAAGGACAGCACACCGGGGAGCTGTTTTTT.

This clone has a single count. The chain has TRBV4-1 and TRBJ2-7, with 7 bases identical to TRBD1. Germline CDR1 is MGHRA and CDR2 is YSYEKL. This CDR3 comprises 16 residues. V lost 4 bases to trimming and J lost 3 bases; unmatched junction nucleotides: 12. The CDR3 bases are TGCGCCAGCAGCCGGAACAGACAGGGTTCGGACTACGAGCAGTACTTC. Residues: CASSRNRQGSDYEQYF.

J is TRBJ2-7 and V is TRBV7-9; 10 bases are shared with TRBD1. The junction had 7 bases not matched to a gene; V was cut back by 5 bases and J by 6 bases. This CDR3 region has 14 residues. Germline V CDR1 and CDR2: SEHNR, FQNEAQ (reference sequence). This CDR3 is CASSPGTGAGEQYF. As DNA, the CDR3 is TGTGCCAGCAGCCCCGGGACAGGGGCTGGCGAGCAGTACTTC.

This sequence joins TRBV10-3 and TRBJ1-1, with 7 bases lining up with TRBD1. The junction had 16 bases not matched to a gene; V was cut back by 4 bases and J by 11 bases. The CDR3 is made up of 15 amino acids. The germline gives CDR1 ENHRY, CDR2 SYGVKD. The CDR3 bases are TGTGCCATCAGTGTGGGCGCCGAACGCGACAGGGACGCTTTCTTT. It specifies CAISVGAERDRDAFF.

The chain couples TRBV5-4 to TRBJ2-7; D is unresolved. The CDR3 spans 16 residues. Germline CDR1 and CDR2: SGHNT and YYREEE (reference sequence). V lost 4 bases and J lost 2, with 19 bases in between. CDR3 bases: TGTGCCAGCAGCCATCGAACCCAGGCTGTACCCTACGAGCAGTACTTC. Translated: CASSHRTQAVPYEQYF.